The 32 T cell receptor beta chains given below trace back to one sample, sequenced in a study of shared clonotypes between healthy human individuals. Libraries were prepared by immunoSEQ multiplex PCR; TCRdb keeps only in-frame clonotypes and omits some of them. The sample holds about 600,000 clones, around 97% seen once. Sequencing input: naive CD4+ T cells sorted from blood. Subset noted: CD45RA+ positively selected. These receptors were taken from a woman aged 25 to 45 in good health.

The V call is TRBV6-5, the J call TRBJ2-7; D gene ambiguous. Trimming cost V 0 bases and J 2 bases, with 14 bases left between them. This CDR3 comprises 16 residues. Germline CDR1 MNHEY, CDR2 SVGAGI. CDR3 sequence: CASSYSTPPPTYEQYF. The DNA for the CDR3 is TGTGCCAGCAGTTACTCGACTCCCCCCCCCACCTACGAGCAGTACTTC.

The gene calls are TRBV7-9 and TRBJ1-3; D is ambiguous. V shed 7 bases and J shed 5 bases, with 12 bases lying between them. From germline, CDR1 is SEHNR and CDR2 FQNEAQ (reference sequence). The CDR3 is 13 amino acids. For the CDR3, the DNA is TGTGCCAGCATTGACCCAGGTCGAAACACCATATATTTT. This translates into CASIDPGRNTIYF.

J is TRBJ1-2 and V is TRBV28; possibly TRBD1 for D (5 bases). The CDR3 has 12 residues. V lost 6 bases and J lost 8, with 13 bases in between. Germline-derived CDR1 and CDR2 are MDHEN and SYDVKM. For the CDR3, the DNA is TGTGCCAGCAGCCTAAGGGGTTGGGGCTACACCTTC. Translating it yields CASSLRGWGYTF.

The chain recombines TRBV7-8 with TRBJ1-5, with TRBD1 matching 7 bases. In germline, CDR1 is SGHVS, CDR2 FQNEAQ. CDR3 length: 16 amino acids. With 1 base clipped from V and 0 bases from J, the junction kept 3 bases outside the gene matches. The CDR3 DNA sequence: TGTGCCAGCAGCTTAGAGGGACAGTATAGCAATCAGCCCCAGCATTTT. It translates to CASSLEGQYSNQPQHF.

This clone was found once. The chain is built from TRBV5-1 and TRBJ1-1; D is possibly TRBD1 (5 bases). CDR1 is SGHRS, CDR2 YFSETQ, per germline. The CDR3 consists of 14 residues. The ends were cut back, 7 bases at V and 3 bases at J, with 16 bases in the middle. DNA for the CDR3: TGCGCCAGCCGATCAGGGACCCTAGACACTGAAGCTTTCTTT. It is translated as CASRSGTLDTEAFF.

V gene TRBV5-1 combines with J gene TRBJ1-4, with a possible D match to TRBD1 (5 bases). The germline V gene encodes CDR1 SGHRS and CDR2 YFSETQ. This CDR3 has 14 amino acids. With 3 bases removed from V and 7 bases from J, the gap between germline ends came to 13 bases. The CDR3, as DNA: TGCGCCAGCAGCTGGAATCGGAGGGGTGAAAAACTGTTTTTT. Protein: CASSWNRRGEKLFF.

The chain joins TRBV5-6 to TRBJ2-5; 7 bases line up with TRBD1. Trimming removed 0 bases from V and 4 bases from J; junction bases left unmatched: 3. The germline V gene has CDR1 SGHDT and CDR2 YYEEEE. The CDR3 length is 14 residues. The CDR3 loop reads CASSLVPGGETQYF. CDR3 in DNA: TGTGCCAGCAGCTTGGTCCCAGGGGGAGAGACCCAGTACTTC.

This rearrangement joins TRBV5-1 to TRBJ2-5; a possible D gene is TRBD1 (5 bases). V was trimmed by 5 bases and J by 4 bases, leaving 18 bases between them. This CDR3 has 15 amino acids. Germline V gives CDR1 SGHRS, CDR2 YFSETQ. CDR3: CASRPRQHPRETQYF. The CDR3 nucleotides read TGCGCCAGCAGACCACGACAGCACCCTCGAGAGACCCAGTACTTC.

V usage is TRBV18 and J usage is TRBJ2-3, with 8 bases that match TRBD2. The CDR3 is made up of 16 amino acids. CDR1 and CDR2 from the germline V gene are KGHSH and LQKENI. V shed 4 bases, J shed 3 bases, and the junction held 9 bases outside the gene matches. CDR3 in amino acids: CASSLSPGLATDTQYF. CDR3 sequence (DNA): TGTGCCAGCTCACTATCCCCCGGACTAGCTACAGATACGCAGTATTTT.

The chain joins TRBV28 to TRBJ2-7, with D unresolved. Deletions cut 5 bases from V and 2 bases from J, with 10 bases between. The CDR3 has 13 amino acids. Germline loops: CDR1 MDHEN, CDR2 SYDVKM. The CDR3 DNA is TGTGCCAGCAGTCCGCTACTGGCCTACGAGCAGTACTTC. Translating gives CASSPLLAYEQYF.

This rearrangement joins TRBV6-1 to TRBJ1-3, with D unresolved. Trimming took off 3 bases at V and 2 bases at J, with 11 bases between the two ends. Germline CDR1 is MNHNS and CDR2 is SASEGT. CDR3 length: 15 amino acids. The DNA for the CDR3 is TGTGCCAGCAGTGAGACCAGGAGAACTGGAAACACCATATATTTT. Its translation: CASSETRRTGNTIYF.

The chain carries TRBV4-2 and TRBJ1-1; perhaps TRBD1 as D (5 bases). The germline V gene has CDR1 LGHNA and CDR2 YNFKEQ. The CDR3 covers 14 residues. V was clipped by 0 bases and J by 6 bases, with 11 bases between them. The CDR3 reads CASSQDQGAAEAFF. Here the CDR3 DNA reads TGTGCCAGCAGCCAAGATCAGGGTGCCGCTGAAGCTTTCTTT.

As DNA, the CDR3 is TGTGCCTGGAGCGAGGACAGGCAGGTCCGGCACGAGCAGTACTTC. Translated: CAWSEDRQVRHEQYF. J is TRBJ2-7 and V is TRBV30; 7 bases are a match to TRBD1. V gave up 3 bases and J gave up 5 bases; unmatched junction bases: 13. This CDR3 has 15 residues. Germline CDR1 and CDR2: GTSNPN and SVGIG (reference sequence).

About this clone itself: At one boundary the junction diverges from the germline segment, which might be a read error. The CDR3 loop is CASSLGRLGNAEAFF. DNA of the CDR3: TGCGCCAGCAGCTTAGGCCGGCTGGGGAACGCTGAAGCTTTCTTT. V and J are TRBV5-1 and TRBJ1-1; D is undetermined. This CDR3 contains 15 residues. CDR1 is SGHRS, CDR2 YFSETQ, per germline.

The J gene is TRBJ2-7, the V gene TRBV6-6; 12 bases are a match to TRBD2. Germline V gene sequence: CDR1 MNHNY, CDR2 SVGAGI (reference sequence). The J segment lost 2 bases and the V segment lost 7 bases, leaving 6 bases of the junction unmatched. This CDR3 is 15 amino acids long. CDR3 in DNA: TGTGCCAGCAAACCATCTAGCGGGAGGGCCTACGAGCAGTACTTC. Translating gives CASKPSSGRAYEQYF.

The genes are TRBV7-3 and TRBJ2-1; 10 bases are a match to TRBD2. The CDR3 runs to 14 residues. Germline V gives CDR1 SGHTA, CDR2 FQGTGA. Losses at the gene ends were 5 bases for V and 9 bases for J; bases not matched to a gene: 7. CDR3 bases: TGTGCCAGCAGCCCAACTAGCGGGAAAAGTGAGCAGTTCTTC. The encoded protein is CASSPTSGKSEQFF.

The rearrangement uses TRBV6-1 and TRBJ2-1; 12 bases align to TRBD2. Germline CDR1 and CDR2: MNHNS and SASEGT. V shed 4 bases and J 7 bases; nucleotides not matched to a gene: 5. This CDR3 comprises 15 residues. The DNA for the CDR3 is TGTGCCAGCAGTGTAAGTCTAGCGGGAGGGAATGAGCAGTTCTTC. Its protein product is CASSVSLAGGNEQFF.

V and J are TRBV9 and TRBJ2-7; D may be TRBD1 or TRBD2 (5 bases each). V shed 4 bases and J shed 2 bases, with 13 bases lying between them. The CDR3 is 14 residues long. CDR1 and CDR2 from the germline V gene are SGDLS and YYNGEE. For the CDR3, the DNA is TGTGCCAGCAGCACCCTGCCGGGGCCCTACGAGCAGTACTTC. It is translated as CASSTLPGPYEQYF.

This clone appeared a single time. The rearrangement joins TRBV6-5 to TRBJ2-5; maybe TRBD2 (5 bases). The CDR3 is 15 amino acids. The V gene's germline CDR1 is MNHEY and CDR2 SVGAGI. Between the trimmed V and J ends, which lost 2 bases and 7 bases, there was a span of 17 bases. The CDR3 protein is CASSYTDPRVGTQYF. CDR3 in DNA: TGTGCCAGCAGTTACACGGACCCGAGGGTAGGGACCCAGTACTTC.

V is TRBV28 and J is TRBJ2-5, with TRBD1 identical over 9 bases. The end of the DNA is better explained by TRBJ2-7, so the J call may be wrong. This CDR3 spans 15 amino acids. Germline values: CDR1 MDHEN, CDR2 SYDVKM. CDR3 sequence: CASSFSGTGFYEQYF. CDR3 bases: TGTGCCAGCAGTTTTTCCGGGACAGGGTTCTACGAGCAGTACTTC.

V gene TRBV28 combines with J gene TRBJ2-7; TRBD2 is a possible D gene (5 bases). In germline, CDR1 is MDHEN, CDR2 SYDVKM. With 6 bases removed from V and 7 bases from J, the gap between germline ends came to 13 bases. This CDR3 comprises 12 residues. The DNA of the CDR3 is TGTGCCAGCAGCGGGATCTTCCGGGAGCAGTACTTC. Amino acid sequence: CASSGIFREQYF.

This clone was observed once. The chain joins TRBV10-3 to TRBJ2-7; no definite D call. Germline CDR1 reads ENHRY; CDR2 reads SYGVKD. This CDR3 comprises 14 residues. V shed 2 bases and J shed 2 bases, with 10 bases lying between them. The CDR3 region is CAISEEPVTYEQYF. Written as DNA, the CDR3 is TGTGCCATCAGTGAGGAGCCCGTCACCTACGAGCAGTACTTC.

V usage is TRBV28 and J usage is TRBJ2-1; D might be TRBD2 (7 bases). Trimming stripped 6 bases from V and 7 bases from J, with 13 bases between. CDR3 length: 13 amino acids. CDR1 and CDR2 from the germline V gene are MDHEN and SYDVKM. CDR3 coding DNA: TGTGCCAGCAGAGGGGGAGGGAGAAATGAGCAGTTCTTC. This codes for CASRGGGRNEQFF.

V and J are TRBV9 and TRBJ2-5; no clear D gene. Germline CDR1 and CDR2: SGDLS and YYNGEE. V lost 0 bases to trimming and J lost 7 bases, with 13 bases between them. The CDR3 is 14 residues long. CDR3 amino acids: CASSVATTVGTQYF. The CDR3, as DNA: TGTGCCAGCAGCGTAGCGACGACTGTTGGGACCCAGTACTTC.

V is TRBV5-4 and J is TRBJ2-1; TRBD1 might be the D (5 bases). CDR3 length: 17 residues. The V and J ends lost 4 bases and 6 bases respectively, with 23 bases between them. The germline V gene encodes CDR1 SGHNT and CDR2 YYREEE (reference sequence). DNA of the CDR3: TGTGCCAGCAGCAACCAGGGTTTCATATCCAATTCCAATGAGCAGTTCTTC. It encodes CASSNQGFISNSNEQFF.

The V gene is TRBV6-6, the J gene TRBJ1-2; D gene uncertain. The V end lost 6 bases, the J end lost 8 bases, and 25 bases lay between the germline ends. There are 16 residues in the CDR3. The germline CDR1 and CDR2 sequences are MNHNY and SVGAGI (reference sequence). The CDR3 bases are TGTGCCAGCAGGGACGCCCGGGGTATCTCGAGGAGAGGCTACACCTTC. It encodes CASRDARGISRRGYTF.

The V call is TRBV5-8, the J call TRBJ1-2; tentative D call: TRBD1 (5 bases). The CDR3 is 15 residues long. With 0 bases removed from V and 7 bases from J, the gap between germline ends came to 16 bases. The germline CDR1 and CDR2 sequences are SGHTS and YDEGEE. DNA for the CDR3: TGTGCCAGCAGCTTGGTTCGGGACGGGGGAATTGGCTACACCTTC. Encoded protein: CASSLVRDGGIGYTF.

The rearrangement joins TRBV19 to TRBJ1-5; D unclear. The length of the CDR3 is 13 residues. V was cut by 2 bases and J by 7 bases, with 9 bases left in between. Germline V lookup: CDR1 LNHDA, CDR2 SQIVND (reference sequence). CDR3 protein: CASSIWARQPQHF. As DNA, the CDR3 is TGTGCCAGTAGTATATGGGCAAGACAGCCCCAGCATTTT.

CDR3 loop: CASSSVSGSHSYEQYF. As DNA, the CDR3 is TGTGCCAGCAGTTCCGTTAGCGGGAGCCACTCCTACGAGCAGTACTTC. The V gene is TRBV6-5, the J gene TRBJ2-7, with 9 bases that match TRBD2. The V and J ends lost 4 bases and 0 bases, in that order; junction bases with no gene match: 7. The CDR3 sequence is 16 residues long. The germline CDR1 and CDR2 sequences are MNHEY and SVGAGI.

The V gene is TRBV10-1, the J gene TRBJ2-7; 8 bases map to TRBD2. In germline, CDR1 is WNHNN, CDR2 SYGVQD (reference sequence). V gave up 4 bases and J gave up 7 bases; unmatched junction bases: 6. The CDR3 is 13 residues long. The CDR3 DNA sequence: TGCGCCAGCAGTGCAGCGGGAGAGGGGGAGCAGTACTTC. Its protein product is CASSAAGEGEQYF.

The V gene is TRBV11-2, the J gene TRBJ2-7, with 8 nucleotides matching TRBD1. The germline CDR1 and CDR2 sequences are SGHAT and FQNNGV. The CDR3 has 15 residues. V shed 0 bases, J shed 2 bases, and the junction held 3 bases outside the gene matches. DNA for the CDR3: TGTGCCAGCAGCTTAGACAGGGGGCTTACCTACGAGCAGTACTTC. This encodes CASSLDRGLTYEQYF.

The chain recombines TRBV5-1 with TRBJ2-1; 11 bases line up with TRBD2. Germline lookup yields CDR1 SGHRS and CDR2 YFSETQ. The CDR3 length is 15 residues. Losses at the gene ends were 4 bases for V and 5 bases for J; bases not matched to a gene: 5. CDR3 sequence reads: CASSAVAGGDNEQFF. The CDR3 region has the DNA TGCGCCAGCAGCGCCGTAGCGGGAGGGGACAATGAGCAGTTCTTC.